The entry that follows covers one T cell receptor (beta chain) sequence. Its antigen is not identified. Treatment meaning: oral pan-JAK inhibitor, 5-10 mg twice daily. The germline V gene has CDR1 SEHNR and CDR2 FQNEAQ (reference sequence). The CDR3 loop spans 13 amino acids. V was trimmed by 9 bases and J by 3 bases, leaving 15 bases between them. The data derive from a study of CD8+ T cells in alopecia areata. In the study overall: Twice daily, treated patients received 5 to 10 mg of oral tofacitinib. Disease severity was quantified as SALT score of affected scalp area. Study-level results: Any link of baseline CD8+ expansion to response, resting on one nonresponder, remains uncertain.

Following RNA extraction, reverse transcription yielded cDNA that acted as the sequencing template. Produced via immunoSEQ multiplex PCR; TCRdb's table is partial and in-frame only. The table includes 170,000 or so clones, roughly three fifths detected once. This chain joins TRBV7-9 and TRBJ2-7; perhaps TRBD1 as D (6 bases). The receptor was isolated from a human donor with alopecia areata. The input for sequencing was CD8+ T cells sorted from blood, taken at week 24, from a patient treated with tofacitinib. The CDR3 protein is CARKDRDFYEQYF. In nucleotides, the CDR3 is TGTGCCAGGAAGGACAGAGATTTCTACGAGCAGTACTTC.